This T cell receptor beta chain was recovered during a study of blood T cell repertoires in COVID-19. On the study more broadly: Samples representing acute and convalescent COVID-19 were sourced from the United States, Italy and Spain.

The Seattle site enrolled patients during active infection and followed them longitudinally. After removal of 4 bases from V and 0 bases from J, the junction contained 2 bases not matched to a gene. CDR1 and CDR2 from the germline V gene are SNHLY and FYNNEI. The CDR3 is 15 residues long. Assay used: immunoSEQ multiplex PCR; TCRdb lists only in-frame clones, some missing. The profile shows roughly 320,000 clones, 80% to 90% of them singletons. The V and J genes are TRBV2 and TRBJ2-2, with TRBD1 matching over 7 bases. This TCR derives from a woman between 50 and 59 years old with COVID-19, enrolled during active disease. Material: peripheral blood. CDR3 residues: CASSGQGPNTGELFF. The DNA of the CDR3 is TGTGCCAGCAGTGGACAGGGCCCGAACACCGGGGAGCTGTTTTTT. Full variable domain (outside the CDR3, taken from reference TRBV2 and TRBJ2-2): EPEVTQTPSHQVTQMGQEVILRCVPISNHLYFYWYRQILGQKVEFLVSFYNNEISEKSEIFDDQFSVERPDGSNFTLKIRSTKLEDSAMYFCASSGQGPNTGELFFGEGSRLTVL.